A single sample gave rise to the 29 T cell receptor beta chains below, sequenced in a study of blood T cell repertoires in COVID-19. TCRdb's table, derived via immunoSEQ multiplex PCR, lists solely in-frame clones and lacks some. This repertoire shows fewer than 200,000 clones, about 86% found once; its top ten account for around 0.88%. Material for sequencing was peripheral blood. These receptors came from a young woman who had recovered from COVID-19.

The rearrangement links TRBV7-8 to TRBJ2-1; perhaps TRBD2 as D (6 bases). The germline V gene has CDR1 SGHVS and CDR2 FQNEAQ. The CDR3 covers 17 residues. Trimming took off 0 bases at V and 0 bases at J, with 12 bases between the two ends. The CDR3 protein is CASSLAEGWSSYNEQFF. DNA of the CDR3: TGTGCCAGCAGCTTAGCGGAGGGTTGGAGCTCCTACAATGAGCAGTTCTTC.

The rearrangement links TRBV9 to TRBJ1-2; D ambiguous. CDR1 SGDLS and CDR2 YYNGEE come from the germline V gene. Trimming stripped 3 bases from V and 0 bases from J, with 15 bases between. This CDR3 region has 16 residues. The CDR3 spells CASSARADPANYGYTF. For the CDR3, the DNA is TGTGCCAGCAGCGCGCGGGCCGATCCAGCTAACTATGGCTACACCTTC.

The CDR3 region is CASSYHSRGEGGNEQFF. CDR3 bases: TGTGCCAGCAGTTACCATTCGAGGGGAGAAGGGGGCAATGAGCAGTTCTTC. The chain carries TRBV6-2 or TRBV6-3 and TRBJ2-1; TRBD1 is a possible D gene (6 bases). CDR1 MNHEY and CDR2 SVGEGT come from the germline V gene. Trimming stripped 2 bases from V and 6 bases from J, with 20 bases between. CDR3 length: 17 amino acids.

This chain uses TRBV7-3 with TRBJ1-5; D is possibly TRBD1 (6 bases). Germline CDR1 reads SGHTA; CDR2 reads FQGTGA. CDR3 length equals 14 residues. Trimming took off 5 bases at V and 0 bases at J, with 8 bases between the two ends. CDR3 nucleotides: TGTGCCAGCAGCCGGGACAATAGCAATCAGCCCCAGCATTTT. It codes for CASSRDNSNQPQHF.

V usage is TRBV29-1 and J usage is TRBJ1-5; D ambiguous. V was pared by 2 bases and J by 5 bases, with 13 bases between. Germline V CDR1 and CDR2: SQVTM, ANQGSEA. The CDR3 length is 14 residues. The CDR3 here is CSVESRVDYQPQHF. The CDR3 bases are TGCAGCGTTGAAAGTAGGGTGGACTATCAGCCCCAGCATTTT.

This CDR3 is CASSGRLTATTSNQPQHF. The CDR3 DNA follows: TGTGCCAGCAGTGGGCGTTTGACAGCCACAACGAGCAATCAGCCCCAGCATTTT. The chain is built from TRBV6-1 and TRBJ1-5; D is perhaps TRBD1 (5 bases). Germline CDR1 and CDR2: MNHNS and SASEGT. The V end was cut by 4 bases, the J end by 1 base, with 20 bases between. This CDR3 contains 18 residues.

This clone came up many times. The chain employs TRBV7-9 and TRBJ2-6; D possibly corresponds to TRBD2 (6 bases). V dropped 5 bases and J dropped 0 bases, with 14 bases sitting between them. The CDR3 sequence is 17 residues long. Germline V gives CDR1 SEHNR, CDR2 FQNEAQ (reference sequence). The CDR3, as DNA: TGTGCCAGCAGCAAGACCGGGAGCTCCTCTGGGGCCAACGTCCTGACTTTC. It codes for CASSKTGSSSGANVLTF.

The chain links TRBV11-2 to TRBJ2-2; 7 bases map to TRBD2. The CDR3 spans 18 residues. Germline CDR1 SGHAT, CDR2 FQNNGV. The V gene end was trimmed by 4 bases and the J gene end by 4 bases; junction bases not matched to a gene: 15. In nucleotides, the CDR3 is TGTGCCAGCAGCTCAATGCACGTGTTAACGGGAGGCACCGGGGAGCTGTTTTTT. This translates into CASSSMHVLTGGTGELFF.

This clone has a handful of counts. The chain has TRBV24-1 and TRBJ2-1, with 8 bases aligning to TRBD1. The CDR3 has 14 amino acids. V was pared by 3 bases and J by 5 bases, with 2 bases of the junction left unmatched. Germline CDR1 is KGHDR and CDR2 is SFDVKD. The CDR3 spells CATSDADRDNEQFF. CDR3 DNA: TGTGCCACCAGTGATGCGGACAGGGACAATGAGCAGTTCTTC.

The V and J genes are TRBV6-5 and TRBJ2-1; 7 bases are shared with TRBD2. Germline CDR1 reads MNHEY; CDR2 reads SVGAGI. The CDR3 spans 15 residues. V shed 5 bases and J 7 bases; nucleotides not matched to a gene: 11. CDR3 amino acids: CASSKFRGRGNEQFF. The CDR3 nucleotides are TGTGCCAGCAGTAAATTCCGCGGGAGAGGGAATGAGCAGTTCTTC.

The CDR3 loop is CAWKTRMNTEAFF. CDR3 DNA sequence: TGTGCCTGGAAGACACGGATGAACACTGAAGCTTTCTTT. V is TRBV30 and J is TRBJ1-1; the D is unclear. Looked up from germline, CDR1 is GTSNPN and CDR2 is SVGIG (reference sequence). This CDR3 is 13 amino acids long. V was shortened by 4 bases and J by 0 bases, with 9 bases between the two germline ends.

This chain connects TRBV5-1 to TRBJ1-2; weak D call: TRBD1 (6 bases). CDR1 and CDR2 (germline): SGHRS, YFSETQ. V lost 3 bases and J 2 bases, leaving 11 bases between the germline ends. The CDR3 has 14 residues. Here the CDR3 DNA reads TGCGCCAGCAGCTGGACGACAGGCAACTATGGCTACACCTTC. Amino acid sequence: CASSWTTGNYGYTF.

The chain uses TRBV18 and TRBJ2-2; 9 bases are shared with TRBD2. V trimming: 2 bases; J trimming: 2 bases; junction bases outside the gene matches: 9. The CDR3 has 18 amino acids. The germline gives CDR1 KGHSH, CDR2 LQKENI. DNA of the CDR3: TGTGCCAGCTCACCAACAATTTTGACTAGCGGTAACACCGGGGAGCTGTTTTTT. This encodes CASSPTILTSGNTGELFF.

This rearrangement joins TRBV5-5 to TRBJ2-7, with D possibly being TRBD1 (6 bases). The CDR3 runs to 12 residues. Trimming took off 1 base at V and 7 bases at J, with 9 bases between the two ends. Looked up from germline, CDR1 is SGHKS and CDR2 is YYEKEE (reference sequence). The CDR3 sequence is CASSLTGSEQYF. The CDR3 nucleotides are TGTGCCAGCAGCTTGACAGGGTCGGAGCAGTACTTC.

The chain employs TRBV9 and TRBJ2-1; TRBD2 matches 7 bases. The CDR3 extends over 15 amino acids. V was clipped by 0 bases and J by 4 bases; unmatched bases: 4. CDR1 is SGDLS, CDR2 YYNGEE, per germline. Here the CDR3 DNA reads TGTGCCAGCAGCGTAGCTGGGGGGGGGTACAATGAGCAGTTCTTC. Residues: CASSVAGGGYNEQFF.

The chain carries TRBV6-2 or TRBV6-3 and TRBJ2-7; possible D gene TRBD2, 5 bases. Per the germline V gene, CDR1 is MNHEY and CDR2 is SVGEGT. This CDR3 comprises 13 residues. The germline V and J ends were trimmed by 5 bases and 9 bases, with 17 bases remaining between them. The CDR3 DNA is TGTGCCAGCAGTGCCGACCAGCCAGGAGGGCAGTACTTC. Protein: CASSADQPGGQYF.

This clone was recorded only once. DNA of the CDR3: TGTGCCAGCAGTTCTGAAGGGACAGGGGGGAATAATGAGCAGTTCTTC. Its protein product is CASSSEGTGGNNEQFF. The chain links TRBV27 to TRBJ2-1; TRBD1 agrees at 11 bases. The V and J ends lost 4 bases and 7 bases, in that order; junction bases with no gene match: 9. CDR1 and CDR2 from the germline V gene are MNHEY and SMNVEV (reference sequence). This CDR3 is built from 16 residues.

This clone came up a few times. The genes are TRBV11-2 and TRBJ2-1; unclear D gene. The V gene's germline CDR1 is SGHAT and CDR2 FQNNGV. This CDR3 region has 15 residues. Trimming took off 2 bases at V and 0 bases at J, with 8 bases between the two ends. The CDR3 sequence is CASSLTPGSYNEQFF. DNA of the CDR3: TGTGCCAGCAGCTTAACCCCCGGCTCCTACAATGAGCAGTTCTTC.

The rearrangement links TRBV19 to TRBJ2-4; a possible D gene is TRBD1 (5 bases). V lost 3 bases and J lost 0, with 15 bases in between. This CDR3 has 17 amino acids. The V gene's germline CDR1 is LNHDA and CDR2 SQIVND (reference sequence). The CDR3 DNA sequence: TGTGCCAGTAGTATCTGGACACCTACACTAGCCAAAAACATTCAGTACTTC. This translates into CASSIWTPTLAKNIQYF.

The chain couples TRBV11-3 to TRBJ2-3; 7 bases line up with TRBD1. CDR1 is SGHNT, CDR2 YENEEA, per germline. With V trimmed by 5 bases and J by 3 bases, 5 bases remained unmatched. The CDR3 consists of 14 residues. The CDR3 protein is CASSPTRGTDTQYF. CDR3 DNA sequence: TGTGCCAGCAGCCCCACCAGGGGGACAGATACGCAGTATTTT.

V gene TRBV2 combines with J gene TRBJ1-1; TRBD1 agrees at 8 bases. The V gene end was trimmed by 3 bases and the J gene end by 1 base; junction bases not matched to a gene: 7. Germline loops: CDR1 SNHLY, CDR2 FYNNEI. The CDR3 is 16 residues long. The DNA for the CDR3 is TGTGCCAGCAGTGACGAAGCCGGGACAGGGAACACTGAAGCTTTCTTT. It encodes CASSDEAGTGNTEAFF.

This rearrangement joins TRBV19 to TRBJ1-6; the match to TRBD1 covers 9 bases. The CDR3 runs 16 residues. Germline values: CDR1 LNHDA, CDR2 SQIVND (reference sequence). J was trimmed by 9 bases and V by 4 bases; bases with no gene match: 10. CDR3 residues: CASSNLSQGARSPLHF. In DNA, the CDR3 is TGTGCCAGTAGTAACCTATCACAGGGGGCGCGTTCACCCCTCCACTTT.

This clone was counted only a few times. CDR3 protein: CASSQQRLRGSPYEQYF. CDR3 nucleotides: TGTGCCAGTAGTCAACAGCGGCTCAGGGGATCCCCCTACGAGCAGTACTTC. The chain is built from TRBV19 and TRBJ2-7; possible D gene TRBD1, 6 bases. Trimming took 5 bases from V and 2 from J, leaving 22 bases between them. The CDR3 is 17 residues long. Per the germline V gene, CDR1 is LNHDA and CDR2 is SQIVND (reference sequence).

This rearrangement joins TRBV18 to TRBJ1-1, with 8 bases that match TRBD1. Per germline, CDR1 KGHSH and CDR2 LQKENI. V was clipped by 6 bases and J by 4 bases; unmatched bases: 10. The CDR3 contains 15 residues. The CDR3 reads CASSRGQGGSTEAFF. The CDR3 nucleotides are TGTGCCAGCTCGCGCGGACAGGGTGGAAGCACTGAAGCTTTCTTT.

This rearrangement joins TRBV9 to TRBJ2-2; TRBD2 aligns across 8 bases. The CDR3 length is 19 residues. After removal of 2 bases from V and 6 bases from J, the junction contained 18 bases not matched to a gene. Germline CDR1 SGDLS, CDR2 YYNGEE. DNA of the CDR3: TGTGCCAGCAGCGTCCACCCTCGGGTGAGGCGGGAGGTCCCCGGGGAGCTGTTTTTT. Translating gives CASSVHPRVRREVPGELFF.

The rearrangement joins TRBV2 to TRBJ2-7; D perhaps matches TRBD1 (6 bases). V was trimmed by 1 base and J by 5 bases, leaving 12 bases between them. The germline gives CDR1 SNHLY, CDR2 FYNNEI. The CDR3 covers 14 residues. The CDR3 nucleotides are TGTGCCAGCAGTGAAGTATACAGGGAGCACGAGCAGTACTTC. Translated: CASSEVYREHEQYF.

This rearrangement joins TRBV4-3 to TRBJ2-3, with 14 bases identical to TRBD2. J lost 5 bases, V lost 0 bases, and 10 bases had no gene match. This CDR3 contains 19 residues. Per germline, CDR1 LGHNA and CDR2 YSLEER. CDR3 sequence: CASSQDHRTSGGQGDTQYF. In nucleotides, the CDR3 is TGCGCCAGCAGCCAAGATCATCGGACTAGCGGGGGGCAGGGAGATACGCAGTATTTT.

The count of this clone is one. CDR3 sequence: CAWSRGATGYNEPQHF. As DNA, the CDR3 is TGTGCCTGGAGTCGGGGCGCCACAGGGTATAATGAGCCCCAGCATTTT. This rearrangement joins TRBV30 to TRBJ1-5; D might be TRBD1 (6 bases). This CDR3 comprises 16 residues. Germline V CDR1 and CDR2: GTSNPN, SVGIG (reference sequence). Trimming stripped 2 bases from V and 8 bases from J, with 22 bases between. Combining the CDR3 with reference TRBV30 and TRBJ1-5 gives the whole variable domain SQTIHQWPATLVQPVGSPLSLECTVEGTSNPNLYWYRQAAGRGLQLLFYSVGIGQISSEVPQNLSASRPQDRQFILSSKKLLLSDSGFYLCAWSRGATGYNEPQHFGDGTRLSIL.

V and J are TRBV19 and TRBJ1-5; 7 nucleotides agree with TRBD1. Trimming cost V 2 bases and J 2 bases; bases outside gene matches: 9. The CDR3 has 17 amino acids. From germline, CDR1 is LNHDA and CDR2 SQIVND (reference sequence). Here the CDR3 reads CASSIRKSGTGNQPQHF. Written as DNA, the CDR3 is TGTGCCAGTAGTATACGGAAATCCGGGACAGGCAATCAGCCCCAGCATTTT.